Sequencing of this T cell receptor beta chain was carried out in a study of blood T cell repertoires in COVID-19. Per the authors' pipeline: Amplified reference gene primers provided the basis for estimating nucleated cell counts. Method: immunoSEQ multiplex PCR; TCRdb's copy keeps in-frame clones and lacks some. The V and J calls and clone size come from that table; D and trimming were worked out from the DNA. This table has roughly 230,000 clones, around 82% appearing once. J lost 1 base, V lost 1 base, and 5 bases had no gene match. In germline, CDR1 is SGHNT, CDR2 YYREEE (reference sequence). The length of the CDR3 is 16 residues.

This rearrangement joins TRBV5-4 to TRBJ2-3; 8 bases fit TRBD2. The clonotype was recovered from a woman older than 75 with acute or convalescent COVID-19. The sample was peripheral blood. In nucleotides, the CDR3 is TGTGCCAGCAGCTTGAATCCGCGGGAGGGCACAGATACGCAGTATTTT. Its translation is CASSLNPREGTDTQYF. The complete variable domain, with remaining parts taken from reference TRBV5-4 and TRBJ2-3, reads ETGVTQSPTHLIKTRGQQVTLRCSSQSGHNTVSWYQQALGQGPQFIFQYYREEENGRGNFPPRFSGLQFPNYSSELNVNALELDDSALYLCASSLNPREGTDTQYFGPGTRLTVL.